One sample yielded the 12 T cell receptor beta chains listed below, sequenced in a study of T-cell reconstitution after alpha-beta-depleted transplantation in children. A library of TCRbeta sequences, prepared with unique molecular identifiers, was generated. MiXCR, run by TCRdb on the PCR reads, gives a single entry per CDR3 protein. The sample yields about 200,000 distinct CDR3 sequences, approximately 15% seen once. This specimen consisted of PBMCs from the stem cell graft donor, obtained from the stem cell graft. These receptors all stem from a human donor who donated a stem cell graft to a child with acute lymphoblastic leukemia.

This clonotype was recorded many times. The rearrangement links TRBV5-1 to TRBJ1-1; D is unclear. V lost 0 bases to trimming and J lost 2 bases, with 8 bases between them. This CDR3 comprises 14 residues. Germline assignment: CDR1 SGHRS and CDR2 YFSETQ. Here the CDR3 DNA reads TGCGCCAGCAGCTTGGTCGGCGGTAACACTGAAGCTTTCTTT. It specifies CASSLVGGNTEAFF.

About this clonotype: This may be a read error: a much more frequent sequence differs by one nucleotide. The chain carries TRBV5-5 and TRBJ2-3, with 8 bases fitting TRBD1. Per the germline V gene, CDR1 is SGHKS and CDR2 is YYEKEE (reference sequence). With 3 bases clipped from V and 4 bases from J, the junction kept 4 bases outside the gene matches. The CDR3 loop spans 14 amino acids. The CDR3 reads CASSSGQGPDTQYF. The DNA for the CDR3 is TGTGCCAGCAGCTCCGGACAGGGACCAGATACGCAGTATTTT. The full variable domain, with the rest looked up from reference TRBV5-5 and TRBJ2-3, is DAGVTQSPTHLIKTRGQQVTLRCSPISGHKSVSWYQQVLGQGPQFIFQYYEKEERGRGNFPDRFSARQFPNYSSELNVNALLLGDSALYLCASSSGQGPDTQYFGPGTRLTVL.

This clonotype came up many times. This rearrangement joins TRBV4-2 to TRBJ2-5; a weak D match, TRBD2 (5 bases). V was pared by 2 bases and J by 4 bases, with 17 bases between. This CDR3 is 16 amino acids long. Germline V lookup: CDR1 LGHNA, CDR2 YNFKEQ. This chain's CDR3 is CASSQFILSGRETQYF. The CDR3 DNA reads TGTGCCAGCAGCCAATTCATTTTATCTGGGAGAGAGACCCAGTACTTC.

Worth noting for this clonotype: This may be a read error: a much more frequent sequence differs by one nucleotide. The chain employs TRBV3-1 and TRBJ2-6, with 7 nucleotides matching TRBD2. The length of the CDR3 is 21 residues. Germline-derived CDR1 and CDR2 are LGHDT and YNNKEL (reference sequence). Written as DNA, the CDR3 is TGTGCCAGCAGCCACATCTTTCGGGCTATTACGGGAGGATATGGGGCCAACGGCCTGACTTTC. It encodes CASSHIFRAITGGYGANGLTF.

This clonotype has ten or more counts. CDR3 nucleotides: TGTGCCAGCAGTAGGGGTCCCTACGAGCAGTACTTC. It specifies CASSRGPYEQYF. The chain joins TRBV3-1 to TRBJ2-7; maybe TRBD1 (5 bases). The CDR3 has 12 residues. CDR1 and CDR2 (germline): LGHDT, YNNKEL (reference sequence). Trimming stripped 6 bases from V and 2 bases from J, with 8 bases between.

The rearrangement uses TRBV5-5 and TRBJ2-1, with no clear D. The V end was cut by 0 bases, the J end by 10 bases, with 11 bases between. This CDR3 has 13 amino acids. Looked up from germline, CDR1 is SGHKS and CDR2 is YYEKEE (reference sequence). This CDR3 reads CASSLDFSMEQFF. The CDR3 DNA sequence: TGTGCCAGCAGCTTGGACTTTTCAATGGAGCAGTTCTTC. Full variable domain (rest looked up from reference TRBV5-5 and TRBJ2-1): DAGVTQSPTHLIKTRGQQVTLRCSPISGHKSVSWYQQVLGQGPQFIFQYYEKEERGRGNFPDRFSARQFPNYSSELNVNALLLGDSALYLCASSLDFSMEQFFGPGTRLTVL.

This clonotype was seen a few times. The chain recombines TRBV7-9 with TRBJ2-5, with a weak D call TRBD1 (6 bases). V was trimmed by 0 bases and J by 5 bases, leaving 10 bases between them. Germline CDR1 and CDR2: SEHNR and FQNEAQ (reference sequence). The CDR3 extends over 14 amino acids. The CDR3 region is CASSLANRDETQYF. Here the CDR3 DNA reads TGTGCCAGCAGCTTAGCGAACAGGGATGAGACCCAGTACTTC.

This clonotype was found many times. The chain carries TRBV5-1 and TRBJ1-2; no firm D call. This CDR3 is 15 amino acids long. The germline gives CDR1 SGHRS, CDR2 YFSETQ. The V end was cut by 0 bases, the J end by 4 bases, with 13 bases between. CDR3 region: CASSLGSTGSYGYTF. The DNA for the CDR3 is TGCGCCAGCAGCTTGGGTTCTACTGGGTCCTATGGCTACACCTTC.

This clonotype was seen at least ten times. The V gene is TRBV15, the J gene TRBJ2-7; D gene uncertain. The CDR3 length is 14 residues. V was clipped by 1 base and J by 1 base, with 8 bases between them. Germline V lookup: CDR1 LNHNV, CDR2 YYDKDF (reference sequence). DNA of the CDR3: TGTGCCACCAGCAGAGGTTCTAATTCCTACGAGCAGTACTTC. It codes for CATSRGSNSYEQYF.

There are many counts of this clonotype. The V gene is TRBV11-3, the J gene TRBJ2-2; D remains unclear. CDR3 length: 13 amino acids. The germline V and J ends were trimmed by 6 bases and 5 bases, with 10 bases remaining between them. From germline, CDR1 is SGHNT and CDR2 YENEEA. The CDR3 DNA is TGTGCCAGCAGGGGCCAGTTGACCGGGGAGCTGTTTTTT. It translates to CASRGQLTGELFF.

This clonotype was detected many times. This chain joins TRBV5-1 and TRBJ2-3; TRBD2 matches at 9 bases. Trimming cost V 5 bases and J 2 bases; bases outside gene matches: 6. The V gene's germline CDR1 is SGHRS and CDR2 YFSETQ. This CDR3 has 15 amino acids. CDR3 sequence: CASRGAGGVTDTQYF. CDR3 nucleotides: TGCGCCAGCAGGGGAGCGGGAGGTGTCACAGATACGCAGTATTTT. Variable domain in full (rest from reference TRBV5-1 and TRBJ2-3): KAGVTQTPRYLIKTRGQQVTLSCSPISGHRSVSWYQQTPGQGLQFLFEYFSETQRNKGNFPGRFSGRQFSNSRSEMNVSTLELGDSALYLCASRGAGGVTDTQYFGPGTRLTVL.

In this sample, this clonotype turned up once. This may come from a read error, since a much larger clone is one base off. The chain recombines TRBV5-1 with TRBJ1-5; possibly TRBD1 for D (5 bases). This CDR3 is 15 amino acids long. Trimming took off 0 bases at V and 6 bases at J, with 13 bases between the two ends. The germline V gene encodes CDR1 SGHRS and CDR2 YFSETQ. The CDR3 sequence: CASSLGQLPAQPQHF. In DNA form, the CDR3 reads TGCGCCAGCAGCTTGGGACAGCTCCCGGCTCAGCCCCAGCATTTT.